What follows describes a single TCR beta chain. Its antigen is not known. Running of the assay took place at deep level. Every subset's genomic DNA went evenly onto several immunoSEQ plates. TCRdb's table, derived via immunoSEQ multiplex PCR, lists solely in-frame clones and lacks some. The sample lists about 1,900,000 clones; approximately 94% were seen once. The record originates from a study of shared clonotypes between healthy human individuals. Study observations and caveats: As a rule, naive subsets had a larger estimated richness than memory subsets. Unshared clonotypes carried lower generation probabilities than those common to all four donors.

Trimming cost V 5 bases and J 3 bases; bases outside gene matches: 6. CDR3 length: 13 residues. Germline assignment: CDR1 SQVTM and CDR2 ANQGSEA. It was CD45RO-negative cells, positively selected for CCR7, that made up naive CD8 cells, with terminally differentiated effector memory CD45RA+ cells excluded. The V call is TRBV29-1, the J call TRBJ2-7; 8 bases fit TRBD1. Sequencing was carried out using naive CD8+ T cells sorted from blood. The TCR was taken from a man aged 18 to 29 in good health. CDR3 amino acids: CSVKSGQGYEQYF. The CDR3 bases are TGCAGCGTTAAGAGCGGACAGGGCTACGAGCAGTACTTC.